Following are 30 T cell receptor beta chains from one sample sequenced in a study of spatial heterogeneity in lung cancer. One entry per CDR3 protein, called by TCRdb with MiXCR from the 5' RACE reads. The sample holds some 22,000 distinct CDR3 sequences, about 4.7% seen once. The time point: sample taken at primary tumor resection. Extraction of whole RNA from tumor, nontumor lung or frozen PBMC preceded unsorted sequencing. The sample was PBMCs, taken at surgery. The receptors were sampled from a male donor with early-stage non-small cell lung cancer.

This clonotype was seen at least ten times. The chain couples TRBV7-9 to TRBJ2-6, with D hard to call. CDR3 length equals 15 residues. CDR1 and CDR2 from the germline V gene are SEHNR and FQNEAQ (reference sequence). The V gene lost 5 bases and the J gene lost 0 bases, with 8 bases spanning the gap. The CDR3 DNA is TGTGCCAGCAGCCTACTGAGCTCTGGGGCCAACGTCCTGACTTTC. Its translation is CASSLLSSGANVLTF.

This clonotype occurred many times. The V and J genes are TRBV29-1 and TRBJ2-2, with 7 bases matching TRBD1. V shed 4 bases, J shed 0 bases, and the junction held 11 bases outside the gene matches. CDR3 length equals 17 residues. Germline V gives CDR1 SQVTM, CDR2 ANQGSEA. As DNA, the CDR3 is TGCAGCGTTGGCCTCGGGACAGCCCTCCCGAACACCGGGGAGCTGTTTTTT. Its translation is CSVGLGTALPNTGELFF.

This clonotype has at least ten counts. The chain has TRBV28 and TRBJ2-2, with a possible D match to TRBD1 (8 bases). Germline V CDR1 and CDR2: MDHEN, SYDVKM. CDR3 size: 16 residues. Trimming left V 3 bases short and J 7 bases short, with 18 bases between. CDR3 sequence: CASSFLGQGGIGELFF. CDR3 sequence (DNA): TGTGCCAGCAGTTTCCTCGGACAGGGAGGGATCGGGGAGCTGTTTTTT.

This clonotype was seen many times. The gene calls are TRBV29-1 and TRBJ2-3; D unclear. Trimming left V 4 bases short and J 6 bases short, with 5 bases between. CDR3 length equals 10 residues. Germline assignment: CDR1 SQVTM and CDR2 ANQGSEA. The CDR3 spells CSVVRDTQYF. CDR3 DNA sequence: TGCAGCGTTGTTCGGGATACGCAGTATTTT.

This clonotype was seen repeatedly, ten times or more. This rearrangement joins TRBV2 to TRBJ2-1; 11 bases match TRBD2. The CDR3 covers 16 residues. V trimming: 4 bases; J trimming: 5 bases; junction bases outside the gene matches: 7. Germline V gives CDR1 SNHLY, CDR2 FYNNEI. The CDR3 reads CASSGSGTSGNNEQFF. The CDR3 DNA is TGTGCCAGCAGTGGATCCGGGACTAGCGGAAACAATGAGCAGTTCTTC.

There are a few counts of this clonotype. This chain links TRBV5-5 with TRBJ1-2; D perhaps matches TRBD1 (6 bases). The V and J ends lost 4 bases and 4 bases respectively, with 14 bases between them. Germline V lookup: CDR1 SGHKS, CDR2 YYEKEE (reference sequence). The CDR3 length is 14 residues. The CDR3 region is CASSIQGATYGYTF. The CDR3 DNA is TGTGCCAGCAGCATACAGGGAGCGACCTATGGCTACACCTTC.

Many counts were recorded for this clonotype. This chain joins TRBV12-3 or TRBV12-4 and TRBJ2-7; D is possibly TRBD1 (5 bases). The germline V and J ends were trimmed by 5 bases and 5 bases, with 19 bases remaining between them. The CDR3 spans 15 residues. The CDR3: CASSRHQGFSNEQYF. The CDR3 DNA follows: TGTGCCAGCAGTAGGCACCAGGGTTTCAGCAACGAGCAGTACTTC.

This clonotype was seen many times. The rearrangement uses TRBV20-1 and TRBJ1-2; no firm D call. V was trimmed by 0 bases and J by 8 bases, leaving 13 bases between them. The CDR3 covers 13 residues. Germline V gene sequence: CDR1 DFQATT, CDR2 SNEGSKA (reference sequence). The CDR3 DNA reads TGCAGTGCTAGAGATTCCCCGGGGAACGGCTACACCTTC. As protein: CSARDSPGNGYTF.

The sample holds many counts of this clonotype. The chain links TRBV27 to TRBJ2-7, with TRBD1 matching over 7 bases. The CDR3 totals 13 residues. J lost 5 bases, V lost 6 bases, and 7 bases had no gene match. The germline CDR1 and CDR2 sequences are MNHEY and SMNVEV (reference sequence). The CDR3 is CASRGQIGHEQYF. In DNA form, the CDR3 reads TGTGCCAGCAGGGGACAGATTGGCCACGAGCAGTACTTC.

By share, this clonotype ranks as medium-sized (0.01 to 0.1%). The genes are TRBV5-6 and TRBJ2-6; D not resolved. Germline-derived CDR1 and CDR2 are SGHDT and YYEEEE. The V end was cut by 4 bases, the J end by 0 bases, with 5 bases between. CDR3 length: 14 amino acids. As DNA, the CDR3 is TGTGCCAGCAGCGTCCCCTCTGGGGCCAACGTCCTGACTTTC. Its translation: CASSVPSGANVLTF.

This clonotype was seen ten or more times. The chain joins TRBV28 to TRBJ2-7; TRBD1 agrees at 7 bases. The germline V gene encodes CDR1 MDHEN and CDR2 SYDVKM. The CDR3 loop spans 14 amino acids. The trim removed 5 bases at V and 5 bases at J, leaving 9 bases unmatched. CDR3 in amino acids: CASSVQQGRDEQYF. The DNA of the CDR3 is TGTGCCAGCAGTGTTCAACAGGGGCGGGACGAGCAGTACTTC.

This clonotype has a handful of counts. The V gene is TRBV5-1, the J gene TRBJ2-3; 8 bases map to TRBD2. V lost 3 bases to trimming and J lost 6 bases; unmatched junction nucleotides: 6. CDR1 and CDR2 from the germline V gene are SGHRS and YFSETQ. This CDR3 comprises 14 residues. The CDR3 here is CASSSGLAPDTQYF. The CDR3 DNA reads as TGCGCCAGCAGCTCAGGACTAGCCCCGGATACGCAGTATTTT.

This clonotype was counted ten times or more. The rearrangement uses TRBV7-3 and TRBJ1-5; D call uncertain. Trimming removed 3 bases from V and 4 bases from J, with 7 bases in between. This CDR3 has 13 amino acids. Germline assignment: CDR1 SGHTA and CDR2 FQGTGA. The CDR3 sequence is CASSFDANQPQHF. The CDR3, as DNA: TGTGCCAGCAGCTTCGACGCAAATCAGCCCCAGCATTTT.

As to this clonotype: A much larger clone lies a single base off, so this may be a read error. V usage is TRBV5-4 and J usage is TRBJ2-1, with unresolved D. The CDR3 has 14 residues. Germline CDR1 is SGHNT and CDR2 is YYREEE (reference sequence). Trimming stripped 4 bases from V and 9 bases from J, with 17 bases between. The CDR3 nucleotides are TGTGCCAGCAGCGACTGCGAGCTCCGGCGTGAGCAGTTCTTC. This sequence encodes CASSDCELRREQFF.

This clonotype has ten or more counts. CDR3 in DNA: TGTGCCAGCAGTTTCACTAATGAAAAACTGTTTTTT. Translated: CASSFTNEKLFF. The rearrangement uses TRBV12-3 or TRBV12-4 and TRBJ1-4, with D uncertain. Trimming took 3 bases from V and 2 from J, leaving 1 base between them. This CDR3 comprises 12 residues.

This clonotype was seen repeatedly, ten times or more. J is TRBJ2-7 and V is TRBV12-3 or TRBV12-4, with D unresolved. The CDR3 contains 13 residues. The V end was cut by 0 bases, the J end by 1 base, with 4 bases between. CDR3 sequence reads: CASSLAESYEQYF. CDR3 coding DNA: TGTGCCAGCAGTTTAGCCGAATCCTACGAGCAGTACTTC.

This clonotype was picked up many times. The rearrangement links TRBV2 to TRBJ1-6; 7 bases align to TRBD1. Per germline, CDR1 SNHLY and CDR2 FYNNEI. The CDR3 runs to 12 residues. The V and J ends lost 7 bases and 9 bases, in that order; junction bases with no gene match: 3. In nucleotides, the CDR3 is TGTGCCAGCAAGGGACAGAGTTCACCCCTCCACTTT. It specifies CASKGQSSPLHF.

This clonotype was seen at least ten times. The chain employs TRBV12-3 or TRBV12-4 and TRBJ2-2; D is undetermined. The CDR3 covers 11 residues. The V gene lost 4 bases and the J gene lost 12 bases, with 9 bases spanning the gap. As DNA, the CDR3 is TGTGCCAGCAGTTCGGGTGGAAAGCTGTTTTTT. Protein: CASSSGGKLFF.

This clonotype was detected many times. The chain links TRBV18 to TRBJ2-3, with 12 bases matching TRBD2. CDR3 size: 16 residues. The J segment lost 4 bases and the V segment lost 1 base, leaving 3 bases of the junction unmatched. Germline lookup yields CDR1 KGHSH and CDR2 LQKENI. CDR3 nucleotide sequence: TGTGCCAGCTCACCACGTGGGACTAGCGGGTCAGATACGCAGTATTTT. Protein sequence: CASSPRGTSGSDTQYF.

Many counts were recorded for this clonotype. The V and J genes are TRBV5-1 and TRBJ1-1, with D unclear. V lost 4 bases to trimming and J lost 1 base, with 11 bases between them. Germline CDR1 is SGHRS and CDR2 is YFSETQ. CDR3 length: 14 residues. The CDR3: CASSEGNPNTEAFF. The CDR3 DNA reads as TGCGCCAGCAGCGAGGGAAATCCGAACACTGAAGCTTTCTTT.

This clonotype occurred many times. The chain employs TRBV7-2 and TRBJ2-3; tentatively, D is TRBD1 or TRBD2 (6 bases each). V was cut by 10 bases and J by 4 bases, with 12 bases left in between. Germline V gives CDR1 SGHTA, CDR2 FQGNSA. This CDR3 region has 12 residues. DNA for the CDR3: TGTGCCATGGGGGGCTTCGCAGATACGCAGTATTTT. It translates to CAMGGFADTQYF.

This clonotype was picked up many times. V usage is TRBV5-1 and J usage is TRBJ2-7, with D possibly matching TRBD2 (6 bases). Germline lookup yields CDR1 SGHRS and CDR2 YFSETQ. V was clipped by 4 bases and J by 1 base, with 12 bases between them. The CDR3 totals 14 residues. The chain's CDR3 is CASSPWDSSYEQYF. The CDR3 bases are TGCGCCAGCAGCCCCTGGGACTCTTCCTACGAGCAGTACTTC. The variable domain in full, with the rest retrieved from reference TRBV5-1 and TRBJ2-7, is KAGVTQTPRYLIKTRGQQVTLSCSPISGHRSVSWYQQTPGQGLQFLFEYFSETQRNKGNFPGRFSGRQFSNSRSEMNVSTLELGDSALYLCASSPWDSSYEQYFGPGTRLTVT.

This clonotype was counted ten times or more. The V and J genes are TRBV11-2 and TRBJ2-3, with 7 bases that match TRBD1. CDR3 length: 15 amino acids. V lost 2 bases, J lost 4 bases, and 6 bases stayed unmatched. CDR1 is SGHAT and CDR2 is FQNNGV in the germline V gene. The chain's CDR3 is CASSLRTGWSDTQYF. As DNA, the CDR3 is TGTGCCAGCAGCTTACGGACAGGATGGTCAGATACGCAGTATTTT.

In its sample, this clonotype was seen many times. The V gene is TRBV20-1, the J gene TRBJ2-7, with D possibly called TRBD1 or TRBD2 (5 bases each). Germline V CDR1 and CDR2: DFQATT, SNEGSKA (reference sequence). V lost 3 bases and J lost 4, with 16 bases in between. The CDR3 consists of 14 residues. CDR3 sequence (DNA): TGCAGTGCTAGGAGCCATGTGGGGGTTTACGAGCAGTACTTC. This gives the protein CSARSHVGVYEQYF.

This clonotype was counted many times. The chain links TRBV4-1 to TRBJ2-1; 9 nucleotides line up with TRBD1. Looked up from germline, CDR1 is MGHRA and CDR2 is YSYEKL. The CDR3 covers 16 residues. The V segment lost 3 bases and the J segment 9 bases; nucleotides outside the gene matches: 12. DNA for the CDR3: TGCGCCAGCAGCCATATGCGGACAGGGGATCACGGTGAGCAGTTCTTC. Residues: CASSHMRTGDHGEQFF.

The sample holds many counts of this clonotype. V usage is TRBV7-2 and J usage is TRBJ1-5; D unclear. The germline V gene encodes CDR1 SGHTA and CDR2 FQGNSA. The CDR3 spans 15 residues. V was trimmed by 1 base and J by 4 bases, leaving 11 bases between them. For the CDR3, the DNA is TGTGCCAGCAGCTTAGACGCGGTCCGAAATCAGCCCCAGCATTTT. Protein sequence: CASSLDAVRNQPQHF.

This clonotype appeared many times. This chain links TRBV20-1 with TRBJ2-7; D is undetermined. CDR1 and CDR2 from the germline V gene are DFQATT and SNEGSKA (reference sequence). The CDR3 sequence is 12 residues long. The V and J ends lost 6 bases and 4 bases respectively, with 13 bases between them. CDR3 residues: CSALPFGYEQYF. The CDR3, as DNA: TGCAGTGCCTTACCATTTGGGTACGAGCAGTACTTC.

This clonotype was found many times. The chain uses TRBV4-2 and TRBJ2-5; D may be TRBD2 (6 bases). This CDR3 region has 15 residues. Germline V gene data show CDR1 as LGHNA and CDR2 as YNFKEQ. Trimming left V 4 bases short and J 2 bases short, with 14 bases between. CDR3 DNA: TGTGCCAGCAGCCTCCTTGGGACTGTGCAAGAGACCCAGTACTTC. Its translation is CASSLLGTVQETQYF.

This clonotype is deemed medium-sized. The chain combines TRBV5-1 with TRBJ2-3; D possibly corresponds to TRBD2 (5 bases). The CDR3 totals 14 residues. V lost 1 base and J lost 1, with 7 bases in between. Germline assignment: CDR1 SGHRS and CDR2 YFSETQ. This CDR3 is CASSLLRGTDTQYF. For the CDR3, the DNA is TGCGCCAGCAGCTTGTTGCGGGGCACAGATACGCAGTATTTT. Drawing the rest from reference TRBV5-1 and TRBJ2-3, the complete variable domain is KAGVTQTPRYLIKTRGQQVTLSCSPISGHRSVSWYQQTPGQGLQFLFEYFSETQRNKGNFPGRFSGRQFSNSRSEMNVSTLELGDSALYLCASSLLRGTDTQYFGPGTRLTVL.

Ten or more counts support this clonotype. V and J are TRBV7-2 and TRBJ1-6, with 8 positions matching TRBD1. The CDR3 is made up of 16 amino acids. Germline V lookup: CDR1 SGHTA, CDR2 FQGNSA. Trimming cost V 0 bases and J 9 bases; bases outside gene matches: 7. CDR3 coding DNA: TGTGCCAGCAGCTTAGCGTTCAGGGGGACAGGTTCACCCCTCCACTTT. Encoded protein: CASSLAFRGTGSPLHF.